The rows below give T cell receptor beta chains drawn from one sample of a study of pediatric ulcerative colitis. Profiling relied on immunoSEQ multiplex PCR, and the TCRdb table lists in-frame clones only, not all of them. Of tens of thousands of clones listed, roughly 85% are singletons. Sequencing was performed on blood. These receptors all come from a girl between 10 and 17 years old with moderate ulcerative colitis. Both conserved end residues are part of each CDR3. A D gene is named only where the DNA matches it firmly. The listing skips clone size in some rows; elsewhere it reads once, few, many or a size class.

d_call,v_call,clone_size,j_call,cdr3_aa,cdr3_nt
TRBD2,TRBV19,.,TRBJ2-2,CASSSRLAGGNTGELFF,TGTGCCAGTAGTAGTAGACTAGCGGGAGGGAACACCGGGGAGCTGTTTTTT
.,TRBV30,.,TRBJ1-5,CAWSRDPYQPQHF,TGTGCCTGGAGTAGGGATCCTTATCAGCCCCAGCATTTT
.,TRBV5-4,.,TRBJ1-2,CASSLGGNYGYTF,TGTGCCAGCAGCTTGGGAGGGAACTATGGCTACACCTTC
TRBD1,TRBV7-8,.,TRBJ1-6,CASSLDEWTGATSPLHF,TGTGCCAGCAGCTTAGACGAATGGACAGGGGCCACCTCACCCCTCCACTTT
.,TRBV30,.,TRBJ1-4,CAWSAGSNEKLFF,TGTGCCTGGAGTGCGGGAAGTAATGAAAAACTGTTTTTT
.,TRBV30,.,TRBJ2-7,CAWSVPGGGGEQYF,TGTGCCTGGAGTGTACCTGGGGGCGGGGGCGAGCAGTACTTC
TRBD1,TRBV5-6,.,TRBJ1-2,CASSSETGTDYGYTF,TGTGCCAGCAGCTCTGAGACAGGGACGGACTATGGCTACACCTTC
.,TRBV28,.,TRBJ1-5,CASSFEVQPQHF,TGTGCCAGCAGTTTCGAGGTCCAGCCCCAGCATTTT
TRBD2,TRBV6-1,.,TRBJ2-5,CASKRGLKETQYF,TGTGCCAGCAAGAGGGGACTAAAAGAGACCCAGTACTTC
.,TRBV18,once,TRBJ1-1,CASSPIRDTEAFF,TGTGCCAGCTCACCAATAAGAGACACTGAAGCTTTCTTT
.,TRBV5-6,.,TRBJ2-1,CASSFGAGAKSSYNEQFF,TGTGCCAGCAGCTTCGGAGCAGGGGCAAAGAGCTCCTACAATGAGCAGTTCTTC
.,TRBV28,.,TRBJ1-4,CASRKRSATGEKLFF,TGTGCCAGCAGAAAAAGGTCGGCGACAGGTGAAAAACTGTTTTTT
.,TRBV11-2,.,TRBJ2-3,CASSFLPGIEGTDTQYF,TGTGCCAGCAGCTTCCTACCAGGAATTGAGGGCACAGATACGCAGTATTTT
TRBD1,TRBV19,.,TRBJ1-2,CASSIGPGGNRYGYTF,TGTGCCAGTAGTATTGGGCCAGGGGGGAATCGGTATGGCTACACCTTC
.,TRBV4-1,.,TRBJ1-2,CASSQVSPDNYGYTF,TGCGCCAGCAGCCAAGTGAGTCCTGACAACTATGGCTACACCTTC
.,TRBV28,.,TRBJ2-1,CASSLTTSDEQFF,TGTGCCAGCAGTTTAACTACCTCGGATGAGCAGTTCTTC
TRBD2,TRBV27,.,TRBJ2-1,CASSPGGLAGQSPYNEQFF,TGTGCCAGCAGTCCCGGAGGACTAGCGGGACAGAGCCCCTACAATGAGCAGTTCTTC
TRBD1,TRBV19,.,TRBJ1-1,CAASTPGQLSPGTEAFF,TGTGCCGCCTCAACCCCGGGACAGTTAAGCCCGGGCACTGAAGCTTTCTTT
.,TRBV18,.,TRBJ1-4,CASSPPIGAEEKLFF,TGTGCCAGCTCACCACCGATAGGGGCCGAGGAAAAACTGTTTTTT
.,TRBV2,.,TRBJ1-6,CASSDDRRTFRSPLHF,TGTGCCAGCAGTGATGATCGTCGCACGTTTAGGTCACCCCTCCACTTT